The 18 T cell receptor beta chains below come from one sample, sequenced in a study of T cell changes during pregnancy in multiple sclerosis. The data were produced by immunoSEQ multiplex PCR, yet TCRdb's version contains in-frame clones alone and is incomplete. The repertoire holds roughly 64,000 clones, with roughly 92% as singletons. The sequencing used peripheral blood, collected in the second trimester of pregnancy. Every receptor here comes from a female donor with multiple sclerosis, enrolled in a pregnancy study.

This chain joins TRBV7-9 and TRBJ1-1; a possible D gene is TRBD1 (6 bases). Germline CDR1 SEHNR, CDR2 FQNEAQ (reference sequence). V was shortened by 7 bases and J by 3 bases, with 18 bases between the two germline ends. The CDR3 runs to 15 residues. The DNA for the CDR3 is TGTGCCAGCACCACTAAGGGGGGGCGGGACACTGAAGCTTTCTTT. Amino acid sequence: CASTTKGGRDTEAFF.

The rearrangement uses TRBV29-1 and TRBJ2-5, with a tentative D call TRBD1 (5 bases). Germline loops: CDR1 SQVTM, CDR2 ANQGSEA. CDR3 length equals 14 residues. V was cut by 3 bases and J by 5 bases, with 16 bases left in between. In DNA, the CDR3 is TGCAGCGTTGATCATCACCAGGGTTGGGAGACCCAGTACTTC. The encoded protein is CSVDHHQGWETQYF.

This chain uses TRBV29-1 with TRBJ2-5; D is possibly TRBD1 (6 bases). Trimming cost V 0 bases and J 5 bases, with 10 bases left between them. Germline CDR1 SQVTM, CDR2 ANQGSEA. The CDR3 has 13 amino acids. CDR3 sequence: CSVEESRGETQYF. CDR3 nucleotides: TGCAGCGTTGAAGAGAGTAGGGGGGAGACCCAGTACTTC.

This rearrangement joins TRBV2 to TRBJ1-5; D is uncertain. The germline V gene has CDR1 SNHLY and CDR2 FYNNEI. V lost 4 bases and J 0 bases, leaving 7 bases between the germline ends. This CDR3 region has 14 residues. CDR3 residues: CASSVQISNQPQHF. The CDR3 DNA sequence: TGTGCCAGCAGTGTACAGATTAGCAATCAGCCCCAGCATTTT.

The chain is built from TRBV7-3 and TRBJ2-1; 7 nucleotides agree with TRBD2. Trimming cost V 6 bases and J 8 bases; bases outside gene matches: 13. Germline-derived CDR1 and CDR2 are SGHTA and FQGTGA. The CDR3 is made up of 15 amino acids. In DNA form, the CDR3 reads TGTGCCAGCAGTCCCGGCCTCGGGGAGGGCTATGAGCAGTTCTTC. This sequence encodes CASSPGLGEGYEQFF.

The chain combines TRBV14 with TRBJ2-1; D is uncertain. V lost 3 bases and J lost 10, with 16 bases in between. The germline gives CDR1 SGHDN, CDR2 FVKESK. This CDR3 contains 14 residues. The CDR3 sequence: CASSHNKVVEEQFF. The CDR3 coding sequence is TGTGCCAGCAGCCACAATAAGGTCGTGGAGGAGCAGTTCTTC. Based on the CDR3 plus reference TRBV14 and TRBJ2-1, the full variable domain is EAGVTQFPSHSVIEKGQTVTLRCDPISGHDNLYWYRRVMGKEIKFLLHFVKESKQDESGMPNNRFLAERTGGTYSTLKVQPAELEDSGVYFCASSHNKVVEEQFFGPGTRLTVL.

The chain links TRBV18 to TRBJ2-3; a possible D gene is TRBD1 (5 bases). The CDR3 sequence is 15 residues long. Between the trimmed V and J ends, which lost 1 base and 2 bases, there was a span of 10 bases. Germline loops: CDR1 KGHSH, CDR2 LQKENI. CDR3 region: CASSPLLGVTDTQYF. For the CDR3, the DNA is TGTGCCAGCTCACCACTTCTAGGGGTCACAGATACGCAGTATTTT.

CDR3 sequence reads: CASSKSGLADYEQYF. CDR3 nucleotide sequence: TGTGCCAGCAGCAAATCTGGGCTAGCGGACTACGAGCAGTACTTC. This rearrangement joins TRBV2 to TRBJ2-7, with 7 bases fitting TRBD2. The V segment lost 6 bases and the J segment 3 bases; nucleotides outside the gene matches: 11. From germline, CDR1 is SNHLY and CDR2 FYNNEI. This CDR3 is built from 15 residues. Complete variable domain (other parts from reference TRBV2 and TRBJ2-7): EPEVTQTPSHQVTQMGQEVILRCVPISNHLYFYWYRQILGQKVEFLVSFYNNEISEKSEIFDDQFSVERPDGSNFTLKIRSTKLEDSAMYFCASSKSGLADYEQYFGPGTRLTVT.

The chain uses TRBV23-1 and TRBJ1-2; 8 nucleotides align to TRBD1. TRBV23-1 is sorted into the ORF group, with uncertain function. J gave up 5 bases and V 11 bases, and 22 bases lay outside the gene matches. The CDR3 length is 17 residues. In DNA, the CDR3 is TGCGCCGGAACAATGGAGGGCAGGGGGCGATATCTATATGGCTACACCTTC. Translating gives CAGTMEGRGRYLYGYTF.

The CDR3 sequence is CASSNGGDGYGYTF. In DNA, the CDR3 is TGTGCCAGCAGTAACGGGGGTGACGGCTATGGCTACACCTTC. The J gene is TRBJ1-2, the V gene TRBV2, with TRBD1 as a possible D gene (5 bases). Trimming shortened V by 5 bases and J by 4 bases, and 14 bases separated the two germline ends. This CDR3 is 14 amino acids long. CDR1 and CDR2 (germline): SNHLY, FYNNEI. The variable domain in full, completed from reference TRBV2 and TRBJ1-2, reads EPEVTQTPSHQVTQMGQEVILRCVPISNHLYFYWYRQILGQKVEFLVSFYNNEISEKSEIFDDQFSVERPDGSNFTLKIRSTKLEDSAMYFCASSNGGDGYGYTFGSGTRLTVV.

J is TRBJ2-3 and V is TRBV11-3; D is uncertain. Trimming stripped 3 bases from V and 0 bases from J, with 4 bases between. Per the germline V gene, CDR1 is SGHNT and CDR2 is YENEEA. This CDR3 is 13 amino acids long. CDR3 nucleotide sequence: TGTGCCAGCAGCTTGGAGAGCACAGATACGCAGTATTTT. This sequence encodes CASSLESTDTQYF.

The CDR3 loop is CASSQERTGNNEQFF. In nucleotides, the CDR3 is TGTGCCAGCAGCCAAGAACGGACAGGGAACAATGAGCAGTTCTTC. This chain links TRBV4-2 with TRBJ2-1; the match to TRBD1 covers 8 bases. This CDR3 contains 15 residues. The V segment lost 0 bases and the J segment 5 bases; nucleotides outside the gene matches: 3. Germline CDR1 is LGHNA and CDR2 is YNFKEQ.

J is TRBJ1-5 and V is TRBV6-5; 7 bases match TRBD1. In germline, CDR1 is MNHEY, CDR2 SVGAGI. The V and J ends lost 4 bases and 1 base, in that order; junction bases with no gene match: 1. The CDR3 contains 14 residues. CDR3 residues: CASSFRGSNQPQHF. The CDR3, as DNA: TGTGCCAGCAGTTTCAGGGGGAGCAATCAGCCCCAGCATTTT.

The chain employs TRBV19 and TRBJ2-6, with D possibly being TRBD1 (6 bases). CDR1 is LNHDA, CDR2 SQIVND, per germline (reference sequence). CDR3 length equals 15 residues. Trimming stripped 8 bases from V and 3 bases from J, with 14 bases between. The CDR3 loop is CASGQGCCGANVLTF. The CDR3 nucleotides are TGTGCCAGTGGCCAGGGGTGCTGTGGGGCCAACGTCCTGACTTTC.

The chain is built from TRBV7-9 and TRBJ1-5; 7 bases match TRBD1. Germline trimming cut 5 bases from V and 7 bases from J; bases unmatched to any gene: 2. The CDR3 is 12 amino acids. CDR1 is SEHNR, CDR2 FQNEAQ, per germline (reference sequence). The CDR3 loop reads CASSGDSQPQHF. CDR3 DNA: TGTGCCAGCAGCGGGGACAGCCAGCCCCAGCATTTT.

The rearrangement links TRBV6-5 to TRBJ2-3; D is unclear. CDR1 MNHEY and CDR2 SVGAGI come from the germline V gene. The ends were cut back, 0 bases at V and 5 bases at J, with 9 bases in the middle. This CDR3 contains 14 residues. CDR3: CASSYSASRDTQYF. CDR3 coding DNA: TGTGCCAGCAGTTACTCTGCTTCTAGAGATACGCAGTATTTT.

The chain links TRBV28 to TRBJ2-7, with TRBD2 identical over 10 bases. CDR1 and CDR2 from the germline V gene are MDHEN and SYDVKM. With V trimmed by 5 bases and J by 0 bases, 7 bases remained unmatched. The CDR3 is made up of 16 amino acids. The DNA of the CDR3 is TGTGCCAGCAGTGATGCCGGGACTAGCGTCTCCTACGAGCAGTACTTC. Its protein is CASSDAGTSVSYEQYF.

The CDR3 is CASARGGSGNTIYF. The DNA of the CDR3 is TGTGCCAGTGCGCGGGGGGGCTCTGGAAACACCATATATTTT. The chain couples TRBV19 to TRBJ1-3; weak D call: TRBD1 (5 bases). The V end was cut by 8 bases, the J end by 0 bases, with 11 bases between. Germline assignment: CDR1 LNHDA and CDR2 SQIVND (reference sequence). This CDR3 region has 14 residues.